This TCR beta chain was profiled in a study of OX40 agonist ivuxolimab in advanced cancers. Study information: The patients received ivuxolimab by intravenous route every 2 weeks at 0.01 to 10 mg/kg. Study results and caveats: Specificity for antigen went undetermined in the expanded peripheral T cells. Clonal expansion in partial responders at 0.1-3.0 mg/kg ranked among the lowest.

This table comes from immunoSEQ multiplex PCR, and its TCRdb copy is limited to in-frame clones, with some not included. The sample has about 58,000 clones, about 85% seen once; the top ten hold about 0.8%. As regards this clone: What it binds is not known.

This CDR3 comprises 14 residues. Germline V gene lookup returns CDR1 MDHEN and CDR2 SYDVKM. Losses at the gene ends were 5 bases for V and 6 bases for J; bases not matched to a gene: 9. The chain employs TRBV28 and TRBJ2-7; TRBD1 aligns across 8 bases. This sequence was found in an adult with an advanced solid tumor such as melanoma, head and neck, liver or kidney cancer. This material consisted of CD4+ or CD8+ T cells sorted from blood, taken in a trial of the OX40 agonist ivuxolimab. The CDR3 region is CASSPPTGAGEQYF. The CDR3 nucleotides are TGTGCCAGCAGTCCCCCGACAGGGGCGGGCGAGCAGTACTTC. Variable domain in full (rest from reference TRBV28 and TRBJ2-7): DVKVTQSSRYLVKRTGEKVFLECVQDMDHENMFWYRQDPGLGLRLIYFSYDVKMKEKGDIPEGYSVSREKKERFSLILESASTNQTSMYLCASSPPTGAGEQYFGPGTRLTVT.